The T cell receptor (beta chain) under discussion was sequenced for a study of blood T cells in healthy people across ages. The authors ran a second PCR of roughly 6 to 12 cycles using a sample-barcoded 5' primer and a J-beta primer mix. Each CDR3 protein gets one entry after TCRdb re-called the 5' RACE reads with MiXCR. The sample includes hundreds of thousands of distinct CDR3 sequences, about 42% seen only once; the top ten take less than 20%. CDR1 and CDR2 from the germline V gene are SGHTA and FQGNSA. The CDR3 length is 16 residues. Unmatched junction bases numbered 7, after V lost 1 base and J lost 10 bases. Concerning this clonotype itself: This may be a read error: a much more frequent sequence differs by one nucleotide.

The clonotype was recovered from an elderly man in good health. The rearrangement joins TRBV7-2 to TRBJ2-1; 13 bases are shared with TRBD2. Sequenced: blood. As DNA, the CDR3 is TGTGCCAGCAGCTTAGAGGGGACTAGCGGGATCTACGAGCAGTTCTTC. Encoded protein: CASSLEGTSGIYEQFF.